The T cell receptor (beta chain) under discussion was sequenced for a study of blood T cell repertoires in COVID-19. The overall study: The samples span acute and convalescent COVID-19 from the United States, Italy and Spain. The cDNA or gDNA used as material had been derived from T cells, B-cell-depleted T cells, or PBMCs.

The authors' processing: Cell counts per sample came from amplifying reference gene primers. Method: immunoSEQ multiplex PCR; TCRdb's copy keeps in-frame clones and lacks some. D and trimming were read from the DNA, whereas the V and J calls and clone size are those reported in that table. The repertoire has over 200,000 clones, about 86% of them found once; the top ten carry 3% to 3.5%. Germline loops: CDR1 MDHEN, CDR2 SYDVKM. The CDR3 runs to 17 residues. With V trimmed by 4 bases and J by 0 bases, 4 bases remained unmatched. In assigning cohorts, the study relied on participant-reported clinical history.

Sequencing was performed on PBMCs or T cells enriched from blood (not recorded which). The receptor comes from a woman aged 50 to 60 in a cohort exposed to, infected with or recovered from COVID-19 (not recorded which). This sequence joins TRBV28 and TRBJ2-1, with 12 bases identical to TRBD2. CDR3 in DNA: TGTGCCAGCAGTTCGAGACTAGCGGGGGACTCCTACAATGAGCAGTTCTTC. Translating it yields CASSSRLAGDSYNEQFF.